This TCR beta chain is drawn from a study of pediatric ulcerative colitis. The CDR3 has 14 residues. The germline V gene has CDR1 SGHAT and CDR2 FQNNGV. V lost 1 base and J lost 7; bases outside the gene matches: 3. One to two pinch biopsies were taken from the rectum during colonoscopy. Method: immunoSEQ multiplex PCR; TCRdb's copy keeps in-frame clones and lacks some. The top ten clones hold over 3% of a sample with 40,000 to 55,000 clones, 60% to 85% of them seen once. Notes on the study in general: Two patients had blood samples with substantially reduced template counts. Blood-rectal clonal overlap within each person was significantly higher in ulcerative colitis patients than controls. Two rectal clonotypes were found only in ulcerative colitis patients, all of them.

Regarding this clone: What it binds is not known.

Sequenced material: gut tissue. The receptor was isolated from a girl aged 5 to 17 with moderate ulcerative colitis. The rearrangement uses TRBV11-2 and TRBJ1-5; TRBD1 matches 8 bases. CDR3 sequence reads: CASSLGAGGQPQHF. CDR3 in DNA: TGTGCCAGCAGCTTAGGAGCAGGGGGCCAGCCCCAGCATTTT.